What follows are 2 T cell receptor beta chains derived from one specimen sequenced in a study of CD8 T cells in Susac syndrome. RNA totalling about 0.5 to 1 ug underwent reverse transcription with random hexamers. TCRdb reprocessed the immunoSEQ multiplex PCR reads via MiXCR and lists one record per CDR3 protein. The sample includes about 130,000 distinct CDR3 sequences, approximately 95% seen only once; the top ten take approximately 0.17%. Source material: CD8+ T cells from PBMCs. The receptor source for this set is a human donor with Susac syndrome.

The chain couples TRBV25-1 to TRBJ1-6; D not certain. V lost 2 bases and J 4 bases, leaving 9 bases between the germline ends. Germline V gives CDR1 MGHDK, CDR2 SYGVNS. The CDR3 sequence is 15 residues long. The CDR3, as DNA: TGTGCCAGCAGTGAAAGTCGAGGATATAATTCACCCCTCCACTTT. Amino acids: CASSESRGYNSPLHF.

The CDR3 DNA follows: TGTGCCAGCAGCAGGCCGGGACAGGAACCTTACGAGCAGTACTTC. Encoded protein: CASSRPGQEPYEQYF. V is TRBV13 and J is TRBJ2-7, with 8 bases that match TRBD1. The CDR3 contains 15 residues. Germline CDR1 is PRHDT and CDR2 is FYEKMQ (reference sequence). The V segment lost 5 bases and the J segment 4 bases; nucleotides outside the gene matches: 10.